Reported below is one TCR beta chain. The antigen is unknown. Individual cDNA molecules carried attached unique molecular identifiers. Each CDR3 protein gets one entry after TCRdb re-called the 5' RACE reads with MiXCR. The sample shows about 60,000 distinct CDR3 sequences, around 21% of them seen only once. These data are taken from a study of early T cells in non-severe SARS-CoV-2 infection. The overall study: From unsorted whole blood, bulk RNA was sequenced, and the chains remained unpaired. Whole-study results and caveats: There was a bias toward anti-spike CD8 responses in VDJdb matching, which missed private and CD4 specificities.

V dropped 0 bases and J dropped 6 bases, with 16 bases sitting between them. The CDR3 is 15 residues long. The germline gives CDR1 SGDLS, CDR2 YYNGEE. V and J are TRBV9 and TRBJ2-7; D perhaps matches TRBD1 (5 bases). The clonotype was recovered from an adult who was a healthcare worker with PCR-confirmed SARS-CoV-2 infection or an uninfected control (not recorded which). This sample comprised whole blood, obtained at baseline. This chain's CDR3 is CASSVGLGLPSEQYF. The CDR3 coding sequence is TGTGCCAGCAGCGTAGGATTGGGGCTACCCTCCGAGCAGTACTTC.